A selection of T cell receptor beta chains follows, all from one sample in a study of CD8+ T cells in alopecia areata. Produced via immunoSEQ multiplex PCR; TCRdb's table is partial and in-frame only. The table includes about 200,000 clones, roughly 60% detected once. Sequencing was performed on CD4+ T cells sorted from blood, taken at week 24, from a patient treated with tofacitinib. Source of these receptors: a human donor with alopecia areata. Each CDR3 is given with its conserved first and last residue. Each record gives: CDR3 DNA, CDR3 protein, clone size, D gene, V gene, J gene. The D gene is left open where the match is weak. Size values are once, few and many counts, or a class for expanded clones, and some rows have none.

TGTGCCAGCAGCTTAGACAAGGTTTTAGGGAGCTACACCTTC	CASSLDKVLGSYTF	-	-	TRBV7-2	TRBJ1-2
TGTGCCAGCAGCTTTCCCTCTAGGTCCTACGAGCAGTACTTC	CASSFPSRSYEQYF	once	-	TRBV7-9	TRBJ2-7
TGTGCCAGCAGAAGGACAGGGAACACTGAAGCTTTCTTT	CASRRTGNTEAFF	-	TRBD1	TRBV6-5	TRBJ1-1
TGTGCCAGCTCCCCCGGACAGGGGACATCCTACGAGCAGTACTTC	CASSPGQGTSYEQYF	-	TRBD1	TRBV18	TRBJ2-7
TGTGCCAGCAGTTCCCCGGGGGGGTCGATCAAGGAGCAGTACTTC	CASSSPGGSIKEQYF	-	TRBD2	TRBV27	TRBJ2-7
TGTGCCAGCAGCTACGCCGGTGTGGGTGGTTCCCTCCACTTT	CASSYAGVGGSLHF	-	-	TRBV6-5	TRBJ1-6
TGCAGCGTTGAAGGACTAGCGGGACTATACGAGCAGTACTTC	CSVEGLAGLYEQYF	-	TRBD2	TRBV29-1	TRBJ2-7
TGTGCCAGCAGCGACAACAGGGGCGGCTCCTACGAGCAGTACTTC	CASSDNRGGSYEQYF	once	TRBD1	TRBV7-9	TRBJ2-7
TGTGCCAGCACCCGGGGCGCGGACAGGGCGAGTGGCTACACCTTC	CASTRGADRASGYTF	few	TRBD1	TRBV27	TRBJ1-2
TGTGCCTGGAGTGGCCGGGGAGACTATGGCTACACCTTC	CAWSGRGDYGYTF	-	-	TRBV30	TRBJ1-2
TGTGCCAGTAGTCGGGCAGGGGATCAGCCCCAGCATTTT	CASSRAGDQPQHF	-	-	TRBV19	TRBJ1-5
TGTGCCAGCAGCACAACAGGGGGCAGTGGGGAGCAGTACTTC	CASSTTGGSGEQYF	-	TRBD1	TRBV5-4	TRBJ2-7
TGTGCCTGGGCGGGACAGCACAATCAGCCCCAGCATTTT	CAWAGQHNQPQHF	-	TRBD1	TRBV30	TRBJ1-5
TGCGCCAGCAGCCAAGATGTCCTAGCGGGAGATCCAGATACGCAGTATTTT	CASSQDVLAGDPDTQYF	-	TRBD2	TRBV4-1	TRBJ2-3
TGTGCCAGCAGCCGCGGTCCCGGGAATTCACCCCTCCACTTT	CASSRGPGNSPLHF	-	-	TRBV4-2	TRBJ1-6